Described below is a single T cell receptor (beta chain) sequence and its context. Antigen specificity is unknown. Naive CD8 isolation took CD45RO-negative cells positively selected for CCR7 and excluded terminally differentiated effector memory CD45RA+ cells. These data originate in a study of shared clonotypes between healthy human individuals. Regarding the study as a whole: Clonotypes shared by all four donors outscored non-shared clonotypes in generation probability. The sharing of roughly 5% of naive CD4 clonotypes was seen across a handful of donors.

Every subset had its genomic DNA shared out evenly among several immunoSEQ plates. The data were produced by immunoSEQ multiplex PCR, yet TCRdb's version contains in-frame clones alone and is incomplete. In the table there are millions of clones, roughly 94% of which are singletons. The clonotype originates from a man between 18 and 35 years old in good health. The sample consisted of naive CD8+ T cells sorted from blood.

The CDR3 sequence is CARGNSGTEFNYGYTF. The DNA of the CDR3 is TGCGCCAGGGGGAACTCCGGGACAGAATTTAACTATGGCTACACCTTC. The rearrangement uses TRBV4-1 and TRBJ1-2; 7 bases align to TRBD1. Looked up from germline, CDR1 is MGHRA and CDR2 is YSYEKL. CDR3 length equals 16 residues. V was clipped by 9 bases and J by 1 base; unmatched bases: 14.